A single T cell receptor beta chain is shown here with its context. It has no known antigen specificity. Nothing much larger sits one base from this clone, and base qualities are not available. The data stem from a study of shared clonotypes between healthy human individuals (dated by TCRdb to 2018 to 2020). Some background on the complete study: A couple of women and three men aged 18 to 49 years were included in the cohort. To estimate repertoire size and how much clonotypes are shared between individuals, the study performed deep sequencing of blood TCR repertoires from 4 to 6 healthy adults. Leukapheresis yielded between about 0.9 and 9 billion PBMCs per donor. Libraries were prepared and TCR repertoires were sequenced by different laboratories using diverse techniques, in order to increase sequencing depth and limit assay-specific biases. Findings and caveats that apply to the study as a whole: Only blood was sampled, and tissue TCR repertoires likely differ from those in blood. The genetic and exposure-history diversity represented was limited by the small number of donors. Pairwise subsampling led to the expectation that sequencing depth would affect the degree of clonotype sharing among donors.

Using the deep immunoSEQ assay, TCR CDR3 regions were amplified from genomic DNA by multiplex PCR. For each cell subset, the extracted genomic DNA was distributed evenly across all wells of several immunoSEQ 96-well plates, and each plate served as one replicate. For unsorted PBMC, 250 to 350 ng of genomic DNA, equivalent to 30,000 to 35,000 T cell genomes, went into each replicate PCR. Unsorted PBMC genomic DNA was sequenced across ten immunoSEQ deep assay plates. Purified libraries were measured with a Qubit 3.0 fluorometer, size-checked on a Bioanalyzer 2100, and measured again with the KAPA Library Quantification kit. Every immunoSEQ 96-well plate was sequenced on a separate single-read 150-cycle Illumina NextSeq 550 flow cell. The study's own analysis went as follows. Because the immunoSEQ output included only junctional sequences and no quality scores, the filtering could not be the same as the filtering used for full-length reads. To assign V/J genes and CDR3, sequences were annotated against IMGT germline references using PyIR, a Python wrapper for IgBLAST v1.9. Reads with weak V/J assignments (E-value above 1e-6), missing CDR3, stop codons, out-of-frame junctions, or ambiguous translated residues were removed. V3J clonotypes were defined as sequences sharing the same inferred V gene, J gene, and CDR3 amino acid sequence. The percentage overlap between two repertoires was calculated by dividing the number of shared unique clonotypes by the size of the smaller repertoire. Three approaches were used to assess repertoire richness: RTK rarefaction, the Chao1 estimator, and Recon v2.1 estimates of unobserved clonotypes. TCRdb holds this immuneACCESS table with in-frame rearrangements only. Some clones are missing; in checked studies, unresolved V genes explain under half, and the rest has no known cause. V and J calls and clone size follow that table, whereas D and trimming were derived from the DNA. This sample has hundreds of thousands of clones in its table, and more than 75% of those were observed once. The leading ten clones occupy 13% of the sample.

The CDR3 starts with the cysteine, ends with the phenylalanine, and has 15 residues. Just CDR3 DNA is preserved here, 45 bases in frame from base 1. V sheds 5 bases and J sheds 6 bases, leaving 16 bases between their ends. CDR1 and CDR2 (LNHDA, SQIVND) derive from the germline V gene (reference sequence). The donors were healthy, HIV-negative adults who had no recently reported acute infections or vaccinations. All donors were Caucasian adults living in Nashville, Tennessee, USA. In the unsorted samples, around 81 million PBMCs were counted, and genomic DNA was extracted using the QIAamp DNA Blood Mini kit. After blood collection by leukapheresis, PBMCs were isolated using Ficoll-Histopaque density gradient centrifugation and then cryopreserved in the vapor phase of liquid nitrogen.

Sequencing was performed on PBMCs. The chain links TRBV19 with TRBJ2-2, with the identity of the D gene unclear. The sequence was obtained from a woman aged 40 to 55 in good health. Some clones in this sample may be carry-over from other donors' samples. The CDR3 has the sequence CASSQESSSAGELFF. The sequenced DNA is TGTGCCAGTAGTCAGGAGTCAAGCAGCGCCGGGGAGCTGTTTTTT. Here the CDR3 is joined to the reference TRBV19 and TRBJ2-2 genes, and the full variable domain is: DGGITQSPKYLFRKEGQNVTLSCEQNLNHDAMYWYRQDPGQGLRLIYYSQIVNDFQKGDIAEGYSVSREKKESFPLTVTSAQKNPTAFYLCASSQESSSAGELFFGEGSRLTVL.